A single sample gave rise to the 21 T cell receptor beta chains below, sequenced in a study of CD8 T cells in ankylosing spondylitis (dated by TCRdb to 2016 to 2017). The investigation overall reported the following: Blood from ankylosing spondylitis patients appeared to be characterized by a TCR beta motif composed of eight or nine highly homologous amino acid variants.

Their target antigens are unknown. The method was 5' RACE. Instrument used: Illumina HiSeq 2500. Using fastp trimming at Q25 and MiXCR clonotype assembly, TCRdb reanalyzed the public sequencing data and kept in-frame beta chains. Every distinct CDR3 protein forms one entry, paired with its most common genes and DNA. In all, the sample holds approximately 550,000 distinct CDR3 sequences, and 12% of those were seen once. In total, the top ten clones hold 6.8% of the sample. Sequenced material: blood, either unsorted or a sorted T cell fraction (not recorded which). Receptors originate from a male donor with ankylosing spondylitis.

A few counts support this clonotype. The CDR3 loop is CASGTGGTDTQYF. CDR3 DNA: TGTGCTAGTGGGACCGGGGGCACAGATACGCAGTATTTT. V gene TRBV12-5 combines with J gene TRBJ2-3; D possibly corresponds to TRBD2 (5 bases). This CDR3 spans 13 amino acids. Germline V lookup: CDR1 LGHNT, CDR2 FRNRAP. V was trimmed by 6 bases and J by 1 base, leaving 8 bases between them.

The genes are TRBV3-1 and TRBJ2-4; tentative D call: TRBD2 (5 bases). The germline V gene has CDR1 LGHDT and CDR2 YNNKEL (reference sequence). The CDR3 contains 18 residues. V dropped 4 bases and J dropped 0 bases, with 19 bases sitting between them. CDR3 coding DNA: TGTGCCAGCAGCCCGGATGCTTTAGCGACTCTAGCCAAAAACATTCAGTACTTC. Translated, it gives CASSPDALATLAKNIQYF.

This clonotype has a count of ten or more. The rearrangement uses TRBV29-1 and TRBJ2-1; a weak D match, TRBD1 (5 bases). The V gene lost 3 bases and the J gene lost 0 bases, with 12 bases spanning the gap. CDR3 size: 15 residues. CDR1 and CDR2 (germline): SQVTM, ANQGSEA. CDR3 loop: CSVEGQKSSYNEQFF. CDR3 DNA: TGCAGCGTTGAGGGGCAGAAGAGCTCCTACAATGAGCAGTTCTTC.

This clonotype showed up many times. The chain carries TRBV12-3 or TRBV12-4 and TRBJ2-3; D remains unclear. The CDR3 runs 15 residues. Trimming cost V 3 bases and J 0 bases, with 10 bases left between them. Here the CDR3 reads CASSLRLPSTDTQYF. The CDR3 DNA reads as TGTGCCAGCAGTTTGCGGCTTCCAAGCACAGATACGCAGTATTTT.

This clonotype has a count of ten or more. The chain links TRBV12-3 or TRBV12-4 to TRBJ2-2; D is undetermined. This CDR3 contains 14 residues. Between the trimmed V and J ends, which lost 3 bases and 1 base, there was a span of 6 bases. Here the CDR3 reads CASSFNRNTGELFF. DNA of the CDR3: TGTGCCAGCAGTTTTAACAGGAACACCGGGGAGCTGTTTTTT.

This clonotype was seen only a few times. V is TRBV5-1 and J is TRBJ2-7, with D unresolved. CDR1 SGHRS and CDR2 YFSETQ come from the germline V gene. V lost 4 bases, J lost 0 bases, and 17 bases lay in between. The CDR3 consists of 16 residues. In DNA form, the CDR3 reads TGCGCCAGCAGCAAAGATAGGTCAGGTCTCTCCTACGAGCAGTACTTC. It is translated as CASSKDRSGLSYEQYF.

V gene TRBV5-1 combines with J gene TRBJ1-1, with TRBD1 matching 7 bases. The junction had 8 bases not matched to a gene; V was cut back by 0 bases and J by 6 bases. Germline V CDR1 and CDR2: SGHRS, YFSETQ. The CDR3 contains 15 residues. The DNA of the CDR3 is TGCGCCAGCAGCTTGGTTGCTGACAGGGAGTCTGAAGCTTTCTTT. This gives the protein CASSLVADRESEAFF.

The gene calls are TRBV3-1 and TRBJ2-1, with D perhaps TRBD2 (5 bases). The V gene's germline CDR1 is LGHDT and CDR2 YNNKEL (reference sequence). The CDR3 contains 16 residues. Trimming took 0 bases from V and 5 from J, leaving 14 bases between them. The CDR3: CASSQDRKKGDNEQFF. The CDR3 DNA reads as TGTGCCAGCAGCCAAGATCGTAAGAAGGGAGACAATGAGCAGTTCTTC.

The J gene is TRBJ2-1, the V gene TRBV30, with D unresolved. The length of the CDR3 is 13 residues. V was pared by 5 bases and J by 4 bases, with 12 bases between. Germline V lookup: CDR1 GTSNPN, CDR2 SVGIG (reference sequence). CDR3 loop: CAWEPVSYNEQFF. CDR3 coding DNA: TGTGCCTGGGAGCCGGTATCGTACAATGAGCAGTTCTTC.

This clonotype was counted ten times or more. The rearrangement links TRBV12-3 or TRBV12-4 to TRBJ2-3, with a tentative D call TRBD2 (6 bases). The CDR3 is made up of 15 amino acids. V was clipped by 5 bases and J by 0 bases, with 12 bases between them. DNA for the CDR3: TGTGCCAGCAGTCCCCTCCGGGGGAGCACAGATACGCAGTATTTT. Its translation: CASSPLRGSTDTQYF.

This chain connects TRBV6-1 to TRBJ2-7; D might be TRBD2 (6 bases). CDR1 and CDR2 from the germline V gene are MNHNS and SASEGT. V was cut by 6 bases and J by 7 bases, with 22 bases left in between. There are 15 residues in the CDR3. The chain's CDR3 is CASRSYVGGWGEQYV. For the CDR3, the DNA is TGTGCCAGCAGGTCCTATGTGGGAGGCTGGGGGGAGCAGTACGTC.

The chain recombines TRBV5-1 with TRBJ2-7, with 8 bases aligning to TRBD1. Looked up from germline, CDR1 is SGHRS and CDR2 is YFSETQ. Trimming removed 0 bases from V and 4 bases from J; junction bases left unmatched: 12. The CDR3 is made up of 17 amino acids. The CDR3 nucleotides read TGCGCCAGCAGCTTGGGGATCGCAGGGGGCATCTTTTACGAGCAGTACGTC. Translation: CASSLGIAGGIFYEQYV.

The rearrangement uses TRBV7-2 and TRBJ1-5, with a possible D match to TRBD1 (5 bases). V was trimmed by 3 bases and J by 9 bases, leaving 12 bases between them. The CDR3 totals 13 residues. CDR1 SGHTA and CDR2 FQGNSA come from the germline V gene. The CDR3 DNA sequence: TGTGCCAGCAGCTTGGGGCAGGAGAGGCCCCAGCATTTT. Translating it yields CASSLGQERPQHF.

This clonotype was seen a handful of times. The genes are TRBV20-1 and TRBJ2-1, with D maybe TRBD2 (5 bases). V was clipped by 3 bases and J by 4 bases, with 13 bases between them. The CDR3 totals 14 residues. In germline, CDR1 is DFQATT, CDR2 SNEGSKA (reference sequence). CDR3 loop: CSARSPERYNEQFF. In DNA, the CDR3 is TGCAGTGCTAGGAGTCCTGAGCGGTACAATGAGCAGTTCTTC.

This CDR3 is CASSSGSRGNEQYF. The CDR3 DNA is TGTGCCAGCAGCTCCGGGTCCCGAGGGAACGAGCAGTACTTC. The chain joins TRBV13 to TRBJ2-7; possible D gene TRBD2, 5 bases. Per the germline V gene, CDR1 is PRHDT and CDR2 is FYEKMQ (reference sequence). CDR3 length: 14 amino acids. Trimming took off 4 bases at V and 5 bases at J, with 15 bases between the two ends. Variable domain in full (rest from reference TRBV13 and TRBJ2-7): AAGVIQSPRHLIKEKRETATLKCYPIPRHDTVYWYQQGPGQDPQFLISFYEKMQSDKGSIPDRFSAQQFSDYHSELNMSSLELGDSALYFCASSSGSRGNEQYFGPGTRLTVT.

Concerning this clonotype itself: A read error is possible here, since a much larger clone lies one base away. The chain employs TRBV29-1 and TRBJ2-5; the D is unclear. CDR3 length: 11 amino acids. The germline V gene has CDR1 SQVTM and CDR2 ANQGSEA. CDR3 in amino acids: CSARGSETQHF. The CDR3 DNA follows: TGCAGCGCCCGTGGGTCGGAGACCCAGCACTTC.

This clonotype was picked up a small number of times. V usage is TRBV12-3 or TRBV12-4 and J usage is TRBJ2-5; D gene unclear. The CDR3 is made up of 14 amino acids. V dropped 6 bases and J dropped 4 bases, with 15 bases sitting between them. The CDR3 protein is CASSQSTRGETQYF. DNA of the CDR3: TGTGCCAGCAGCCAGAGCACCCGCGGAGAGACCCAGTACTTC.

The chain has TRBV5-1 and TRBJ1-4; D may be TRBD1 (6 bases). CDR1 is SGHRS, CDR2 YFSETQ, per germline. The CDR3 spans 16 residues. Trimming left V 0 bases short and J 2 bases short, with 11 bases between. In DNA form, the CDR3 reads TGCGCCAGCAGCTTGGCGAAGACAGGCACTAATGAAAAACTGTTTTTT. Translated: CASSLAKTGTNEKLFF.

This clonotype was counted at least ten times. The chain employs TRBV12-5 and TRBJ2-1; TRBD2 matches at 10 bases. The length of the CDR3 is 14 residues. Germline loops: CDR1 LGHNT, CDR2 FRNRAP. With 6 bases clipped from V and 10 bases from J, the junction kept 9 bases outside the gene matches. CDR3 in DNA: TGTGCTAGTGGCCCTCCTAGCGGGAGAGGGGAGCAGTTCTTC. Encoded protein: CASGPPSGRGEQFF.

The chain combines TRBV7-2 with TRBJ2-5, with 7 bases that match TRBD2. The CDR3 length is 16 residues. V gave up 5 bases and J gave up 1 base; unmatched junction bases: 10. Germline CDR1 SGHTA, CDR2 FQGNSA. The CDR3 DNA follows: TGTGCCAGCAGCCCGAGTCGGGCTAGCGGCCAAGAGACCCAGTACTTC. Translated, it gives CASSPSRASGQETQYF.

The rearrangement uses TRBV12-3 or TRBV12-4 and TRBJ2-5; 7 bases line up with TRBD2. V shed 5 bases and J 4 bases; nucleotides not matched to a gene: 10. The CDR3 extends over 15 amino acids. The CDR3 loop reads CASSINQGEGETQYF. CDR3 sequence (DNA): TGTGCCAGCAGTATCAACCAAGGGGAGGGAGAGACCCAGTACTTC.